What follows are 29 T cell receptor beta chains derived from one specimen sequenced in a study of T cells of healthy individuals. MiXCR, run by TCRdb on the 5' RACE reads, gives a single entry per CDR3 protein. This table holds about 82,000 distinct CDR3 sequences, about 5% found once. The receptor source for this set is a female donor in good health.

This clonotype has a count of ten or more. The V gene is TRBV7-2, the J gene TRBJ1-2; possibly TRBD1 for D (6 bases). With 4 bases removed from V and 4 bases from J, the gap between germline ends came to 13 bases. Germline CDR1 and CDR2: SGHTA and FQGNSA. This CDR3 has 14 amino acids. The CDR3 DNA reads TGTGCCAGCAGCTCCTCGGACAGCCCCTATGGCTACACCTTC. As protein: CASSSSDSPYGYTF.

This clonotype was counted at least ten times. The chain's CDR3 is CASSQATNYGYTF. Written as DNA, the CDR3 is TGCGCCAGCAGCCAAGCGACTAACTATGGCTACACCTTC. The chain combines TRBV4-3 with TRBJ1-2; no firm D call. Per germline, CDR1 LGHNA and CDR2 YSLEER. This CDR3 spans 13 amino acids. The V gene lost 1 base and the J gene lost 0 bases, with 3 bases spanning the gap.

Comment on this clonotype: A much larger clone lies one base from this, so it may be a read error. The gene calls are TRBV20-1 and TRBJ2-1; 8 bases agree with TRBD2. Germline loops: CDR1 DFQATT, CDR2 SNEGSKA (reference sequence). The CDR3 totals 18 residues. CDR3 DNA: TGCAGTGCTAGAACGACTGGGAGCCGGGAGGGCTCCTACAGTGAGCAGTTCTTC. Protein sequence: CSARTTGSREGSYSEQFF.

The chain is built from TRBV29-1 and TRBJ2-2; D unresolved. There are 11 residues in the CDR3. The V end was cut by 7 bases, the J end by 6 bases, with 9 bases between. Per germline, CDR1 SQVTM and CDR2 ANQGSEA. The CDR3 nucleotides are TGCAGCGGAATGATAGCCGGGGAGCTGTTTTTT. This gives the protein CSGMIAGELFF.

This clonotype was counted many times. The chain employs TRBV29-1 and TRBJ1-2; the D is unclear. Germline V gene sequence: CDR1 SQVTM, CDR2 ANQGSEA. The length of the CDR3 is 11 residues. Trimming pared 4 bases from V and 3 bases from J, leaving 6 bases between. This chain's CDR3 is CSVGQYYGYTF. The CDR3 DNA reads as TGCAGCGTTGGTCAGTACTATGGCTACACCTTC.

The table lists this clonotype with many counts. V is TRBV12-3 or TRBV12-4 and J is TRBJ2-7; 13 bases line up with TRBD2. The CDR3 covers 15 residues. Trimming removed 4 bases from V and 3 bases from J; junction bases left unmatched: 3. The CDR3 DNA sequence: TGTGCCAGCAGTTCCGGGACTAGCGGGATCTACGAGCAGTACTTC. It encodes CASSSGTSGIYEQYF.

This clonotype was detected ten times or more. The genes are TRBV29-1 and TRBJ2-7; TRBD1 might be the D (6 bases). Germline CDR1 reads SQVTM; CDR2 reads ANQGSEA. The CDR3 is 13 residues long. V was trimmed by 1 base and J by 3 bases, leaving 10 bases between them. CDR3 residues: CSVEATQGYEQYF. The CDR3, as DNA: TGCAGCGTTGAAGCGACACAGGGCTACGAGCAGTACTTC.

This clonotype was detected a few times. The genes are TRBV5-1 and TRBJ1-1; D perhaps matches TRBD1 (6 bases). Germline lookup yields CDR1 SGHRS and CDR2 YFSETQ. The V and J ends lost 0 bases and 5 bases respectively, with 17 bases between them. This CDR3 comprises 16 residues. The DNA of the CDR3 is TGCGCCAGCAGCTTGGCCGGAGGCAGGGGAAGGACTGAAGCTTTCTTT. Translated: CASSLAGGRGRTEAFF.

The CDR3 nucleotides are TGTGCCAGCAGCAATATGACTAGCGGGAACCAAGAGACCCAGTACTTC. Residues: CASSNMTSGNQETQYF. This chain uses TRBV5-6 with TRBJ2-5; 11 bases line up with TRBD2. The CDR3 contains 16 residues. With V trimmed by 4 bases and J by 0 bases, 5 bases remained unmatched. Germline assignment: CDR1 SGHDT and CDR2 YYEEEE.

This clonotype was detected a few times. The chain recombines TRBV7-9 with TRBJ2-1; 11 positions agree with TRBD2. The germline gives CDR1 SEHNR, CDR2 FQNEAQ (reference sequence). The CDR3 runs to 15 residues. J gave up 4 bases and V 5 bases, and 4 bases lay outside the gene matches. The CDR3 sequence: CASSNLAGGYNEQFF. DNA of the CDR3: TGTGCCAGCAGCAACCTAGCGGGAGGTTACAATGAGCAGTTCTTC.

This clonotype showed up many times. This chain uses TRBV5-6 with TRBJ1-5; TRBD1 matches at 10 bases. The J segment lost 5 bases and the V segment lost 3 bases, leaving 5 bases of the junction unmatched. CDR3 length equals 15 residues. Germline-derived CDR1 and CDR2 are SGHDT and YYEEEE. In DNA form, the CDR3 reads TGTGCCAGCAGCTGGGGACAGGGGTACGATCAGCCCCAGCATTTT. It specifies CASSWGQGYDQPQHF. Combining the CDR3 with reference TRBV5-6 and TRBJ1-5 gives the whole variable domain DAGVTQSPTHLIKTRGQQVTLRCSPKSGHDTVSWYQQALGQGPQFIFQYYEEEERQRGNFPDRFSGHQFPNYSSELNVNALLLGDSALYLCASSWGQGYDQPQHFGDGTRLSIL.

This clonotype was seen ten or more times. The chain joins TRBV9 to TRBJ2-3; 8 bases are a match to TRBD2. The CDR3 runs 17 residues. Germline values: CDR1 SGDLS, CDR2 YYNGEE. Germline trimming cut 4 bases from V and 0 bases from J; bases unmatched to any gene: 10. CDR3 region: CASSLRGPSGSTDTQYF. CDR3 DNA: TGTGCCAGCAGCTTAAGAGGTCCTAGCGGGAGCACAGATACGCAGTATTTT.

This clonotype has more than one count but fewer than ten. The chain couples TRBV12-3 or TRBV12-4 to TRBJ2-2, with 7 positions matching TRBD2. This CDR3 has 15 residues. The V segment lost 0 bases and the J segment 6 bases; nucleotides outside the gene matches: 4. CDR3 amino acids: CASSLAGGPPGELFF. CDR3 DNA: TGTGCCAGCAGTTTAGCGGGAGGGCCCCCCGGGGAGCTGTTTTTT.

The chain joins TRBV27 to TRBJ1-4; D gene uncertain. The CDR3 consists of 10 residues. The germline V gene encodes CDR1 MNHEY and CDR2 SMNVEV (reference sequence). V was shortened by 6 bases and J by 7 bases, with 3 bases between the two germline ends. CDR3 DNA sequence: TGTGCCAGCAGCCCTGAAAAACTGTTTTTT. It encodes CASSPEKLFF.

This clonotype was counted ten times or more. The V and J genes are TRBV11-2 and TRBJ2-1; no clear D gene. CDR3 size: 12 residues. Trimming removed 8 bases at V and 6 bases at J, with 11 bases between. CDR1 is SGHAT and CDR2 is FQNNGV in the germline V gene. This CDR3 reads CASLSPPNEQFF. The CDR3 nucleotides are TGTGCCAGCCTCAGCCCCCCCAATGAGCAGTTCTTC.

V usage is TRBV6-2 or TRBV6-3 and J usage is TRBJ2-3, with D unresolved. The CDR3 is 15 amino acids. Trimming took 5 bases from V and 3 from J, leaving 15 bases between them. The germline CDR1 and CDR2 sequences are MNHEY and SVGEGT. The CDR3 protein is CASSPNSRWTDTQYF. The CDR3 DNA sequence: TGTGCCAGCAGTCCCAATAGCAGATGGACAGATACGCAGTATTTT.

This clonotype was observed at least ten times. The V and J genes are TRBV24-1 and TRBJ2-1; 9 nucleotides align to TRBD2. V lost 0 bases and J lost 10; bases outside the gene matches: 9. Germline values: CDR1 KGHDR, CDR2 SFDVKD. The CDR3 totals 16 residues. The CDR3 sequence: CATSDLGGRDPREQFF. The CDR3 region has the DNA TGTGCCACCAGTGATTTGGGCGGGAGGGACCCTAGGGAGCAGTTCTTC.

This clonotype was seen only a few times. The chain uses TRBV6-5 and TRBJ1-1; 9 bases fit TRBD1. V lost 5 bases, J lost 4 bases, and 8 bases stayed unmatched. Germline V gene data show CDR1 as MNHEY and CDR2 as SVGAGI. The CDR3 has 15 amino acids. CDR3 DNA sequence: TGTGCCAGCAGTCCTCGGACAGGGGAGACCACTGAAGCTTTCTTT. It codes for CASSPRTGETTEAFF.

At least ten counts were recorded for this clonotype. The genes are TRBV29-1 and TRBJ2-6, with D possibly matching TRBD2 (5 bases). There are 15 residues in the CDR3. Germline lookup yields CDR1 SQVTM and CDR2 ANQGSEA. V was shortened by 3 bases and J by 0 bases, with 9 bases between the two germline ends. The CDR3: CSVEDGNSGANVLTF. As DNA, the CDR3 is TGCAGCGTTGAGGACGGGAACTCTGGGGCCAACGTCCTGACTTTC. Full variable domain (remainder filled in from reference TRBV29-1 and TRBJ2-6): SAVISQKPSRDICQRGTSLTIQCQVDSQVTMMFWYRQQPGQSLTLIATANQGSEATYESGFVIDKFPISRPNLTFSTLTVSNMSPEDSSIYLCSVEDGNSGANVLTFGAGSRLTVL.

J is TRBJ1-2 and V is TRBV3-1, with D perhaps matching TRBD1 (5 bases). Germline-derived CDR1 and CDR2 are LGHDT and YNNKEL (reference sequence). Trimming removed 1 base at V and 11 bases at J, with 17 bases between. The CDR3 extends over 14 amino acids. The CDR3 sequence is CASSQVPSGTGYTF. The CDR3 DNA follows: TGTGCCAGCAGCCAAGTCCCTTCCGGGACTGGTTACACCTTC.

This clonotype was counted between two and nine times. The V gene is TRBV2, the J gene TRBJ1-1, with unresolved D. The germline gives CDR1 SNHLY, CDR2 FYNNEI. There are 13 residues in the CDR3. Trimming took 5 bases from V and 1 from J, leaving 8 bases between them. CDR3 sequence reads: CASSREGNTEAFF. CDR3 nucleotide sequence: TGTGCCAGCAGTCGGGAAGGGAACACTGAAGCTTTCTTT.

This clonotype turned up a few times. The V and J genes are TRBV29-1 and TRBJ2-2, with 8 bases fitting TRBD1. The length of the CDR3 is 16 residues. V lost 0 bases, J lost 3 bases, and 6 bases stayed unmatched. Germline assignment: CDR1 SQVTM and CDR2 ANQGSEA. This chain's CDR3 is CSVEDRNRGDTGELFF. Written as DNA, the CDR3 is TGCAGCGTTGAAGATCGCAACAGGGGGGACACCGGGGAGCTGTTTTTT.

In this sample, this clonotype turned up many times. The CDR3 spells CSAQAGASYEQYF. The DNA for the CDR3 is TGCAGCGCCCAAGCGGGAGCTAGCTACGAGCAGTACTTC. The chain is built from TRBV29-1 and TRBJ2-7; 8 bases agree with TRBD2. The CDR3 has 13 amino acids. V lost 7 bases, J lost 3 bases, and 8 bases stayed unmatched. CDR1 is SQVTM and CDR2 is ANQGSEA in the germline V gene.

The table lists this clonotype with a count of one. A much larger clone differs by one base, so this may be a read error. The genes are TRBV5-6 and TRBJ2-7; D is tentatively TRBD1 or TRBD2 (6 bases each). V lost 1 base to trimming and J lost 4 bases, with 18 bases between them. The CDR3 totals 16 residues. The germline V gene encodes CDR1 SGHDT and CDR2 YYEEEE. The CDR3 coding sequence is TGTGCCAGCAGCTTGAACCAAGGGGGACTGAGGTACGAGCAGTACTTC. Its translation: CASSLNQGGLRYEQYF.

This clonotype was detected only a few times. The V call is TRBV29-1, the J call TRBJ1-2; no clear D. The CDR3 extends over 14 amino acids. Germline V gene sequence: CDR1 SQVTM, CDR2 ANQGSEA. Between the trimmed V and J ends, which lost 6 bases and 1 base, there was a span of 15 bases. The CDR3 bases are TGCAGCGTCCCAAACCCGTCAGTTAACTATGGCTACACCTTC. It is translated as CSVPNPSVNYGYTF.

This clonotype showed up many times. CDR3 coding DNA: TGTGCCAGCAGCTTAGATGGCCAGGGAAACACCATATATTTT. Translating gives CASSLDGQGNTIYF. The J gene is TRBJ1-3, the V gene TRBV7-8, with D unclear. From germline, CDR1 is SGHVS and CDR2 FQNEAQ. V gave up 1 base and J gave up 4 bases, with 8 bases separating them. This CDR3 spans 14 amino acids.

There are a few counts of this clonotype. The chain joins TRBV20-1 to TRBJ2-5; D perhaps matches TRBD2 (6 bases). The CDR3 sequence is 15 residues long. From germline, CDR1 is DFQATT and CDR2 SNEGSKA (reference sequence). V lost 3 bases and J 2 bases, leaving 16 bases between the germline ends. Here the CDR3 DNA reads TGCAGTGCTAGGGACCTCGCTAGCGTACAAGAGACCCAGTACTTC. Translated: CSARDLASVQETQYF.

This clonotype turned up a few times. The chain links TRBV19 to TRBJ2-1; the D is unclear. Germline CDR1 reads LNHDA; CDR2 reads SQIVND (reference sequence). This CDR3 has 14 residues. V was shortened by 5 bases and J by 8 bases, with 16 bases between the two germline ends. In DNA, the CDR3 is TGTGCCAGTAGTCCCGACGTAGGATATGATGAGCAGTTCTTC. As protein: CASSPDVGYDEQFF.

At least ten counts were recorded for this clonotype. V and J are TRBV28 and TRBJ2-1, with 10 bases identical to TRBD2. Per the germline V gene, CDR1 is MDHEN and CDR2 is SYDVKM. V lost 3 bases and J lost 7; bases outside the gene matches: 0. CDR3 length equals 13 residues. The CDR3 spells CASSFSGRNEQFF. The CDR3 nucleotides are TGTGCCAGCAGTTTTAGCGGGAGGAATGAGCAGTTCTTC.